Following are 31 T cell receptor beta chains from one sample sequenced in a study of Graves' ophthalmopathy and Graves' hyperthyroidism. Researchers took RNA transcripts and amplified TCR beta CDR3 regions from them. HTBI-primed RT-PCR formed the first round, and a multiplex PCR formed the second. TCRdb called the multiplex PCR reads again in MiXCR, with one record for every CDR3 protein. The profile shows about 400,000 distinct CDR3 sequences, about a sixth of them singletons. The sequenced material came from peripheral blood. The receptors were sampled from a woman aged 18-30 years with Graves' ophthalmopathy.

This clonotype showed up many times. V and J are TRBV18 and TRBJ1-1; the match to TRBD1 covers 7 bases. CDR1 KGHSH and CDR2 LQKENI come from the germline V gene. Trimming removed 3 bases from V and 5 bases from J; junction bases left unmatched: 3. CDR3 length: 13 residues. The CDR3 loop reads CASSPGQMTEAFF. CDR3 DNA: TGTGCCAGCTCACCGGGACAGATGACTGAAGCTTTCTTT.

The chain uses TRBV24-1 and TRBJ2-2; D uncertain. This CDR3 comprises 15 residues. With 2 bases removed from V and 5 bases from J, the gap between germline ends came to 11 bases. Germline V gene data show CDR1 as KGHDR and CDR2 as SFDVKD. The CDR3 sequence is CATSDSGRLTGELFF. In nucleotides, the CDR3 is TGTGCCACCAGTGATTCGGGCAGGCTAACCGGGGAGCTGTTTTTT.

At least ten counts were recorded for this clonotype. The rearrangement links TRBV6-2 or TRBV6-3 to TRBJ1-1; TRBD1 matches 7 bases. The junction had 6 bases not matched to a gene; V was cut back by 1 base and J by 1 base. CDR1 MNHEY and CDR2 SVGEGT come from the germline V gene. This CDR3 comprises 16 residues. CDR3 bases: TGTGCCAGCAGTTACTTCCCTACAGGGGCGAACACTGAAGCTTTCTTT. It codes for CASSYFPTGANTEAFF.

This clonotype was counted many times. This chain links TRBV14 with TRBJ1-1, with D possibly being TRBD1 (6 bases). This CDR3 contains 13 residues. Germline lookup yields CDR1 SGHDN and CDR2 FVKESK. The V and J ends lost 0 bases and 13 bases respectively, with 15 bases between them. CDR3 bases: TGTGCCAGCAGCCAAGATCTCGACGCCAGGGGTTTCTTT. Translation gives CASSQDLDARGFF. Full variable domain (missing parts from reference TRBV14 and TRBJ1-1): EAGVTQFPSHSVIEKGQTVTLRCDPISGHDNLYWYRRVMGKEIKFLLHFVKESKQDESGMPNNRFLAERTGGTYSTLKVQPAELEDSGVYFCASSQDLDARGFFGQGTRLTVV.

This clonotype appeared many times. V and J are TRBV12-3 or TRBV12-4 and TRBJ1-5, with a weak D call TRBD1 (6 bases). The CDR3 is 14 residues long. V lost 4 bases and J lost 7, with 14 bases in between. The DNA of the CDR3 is TGTGCCAGCAGTTCGACAGGATTTGGGCAGCCCCAGCATTTT. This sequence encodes CASSSTGFGQPQHF.

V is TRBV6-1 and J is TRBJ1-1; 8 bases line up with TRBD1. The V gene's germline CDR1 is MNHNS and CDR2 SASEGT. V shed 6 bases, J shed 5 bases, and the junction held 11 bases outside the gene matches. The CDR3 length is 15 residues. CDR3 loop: CASSPLTGGGTEAFF. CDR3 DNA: TGTGCCAGCAGCCCTTTAACAGGGGGAGGGACTGAAGCTTTCTTT.

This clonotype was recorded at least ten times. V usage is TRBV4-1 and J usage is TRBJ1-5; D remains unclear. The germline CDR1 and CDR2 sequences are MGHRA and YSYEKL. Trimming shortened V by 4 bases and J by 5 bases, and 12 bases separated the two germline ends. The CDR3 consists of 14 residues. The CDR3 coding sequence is TGCGCCAGCAGCCTCGAGGGAGGTGATCAGCCCCAGCATTTT. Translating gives CASSLEGGDQPQHF.

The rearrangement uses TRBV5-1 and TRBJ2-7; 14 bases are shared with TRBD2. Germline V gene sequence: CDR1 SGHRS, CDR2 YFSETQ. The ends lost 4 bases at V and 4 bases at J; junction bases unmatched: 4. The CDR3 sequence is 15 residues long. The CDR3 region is CASSPGLAGDYEQYF. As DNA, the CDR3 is TGCGCCAGCAGCCCGGGACTAGCGGGGGATTACGAGCAGTACTTC.

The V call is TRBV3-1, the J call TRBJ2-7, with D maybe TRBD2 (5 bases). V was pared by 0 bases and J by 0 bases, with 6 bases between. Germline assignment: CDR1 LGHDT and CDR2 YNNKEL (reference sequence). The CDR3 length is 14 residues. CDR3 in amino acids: CASSQDGLSYEQYF. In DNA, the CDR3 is TGTGCCAGCAGCCAAGACGGACTCTCCTACGAGCAGTACTTC.

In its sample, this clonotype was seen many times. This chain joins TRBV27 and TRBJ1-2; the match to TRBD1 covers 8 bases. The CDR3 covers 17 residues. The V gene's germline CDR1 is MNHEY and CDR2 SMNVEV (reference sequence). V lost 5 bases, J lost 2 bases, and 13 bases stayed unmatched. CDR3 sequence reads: CASSSYPGTGGNYGYTF. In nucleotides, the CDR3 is TGTGCCAGCAGTAGCTACCCCGGGACAGGCGGGAACTATGGCTACACCTTC.

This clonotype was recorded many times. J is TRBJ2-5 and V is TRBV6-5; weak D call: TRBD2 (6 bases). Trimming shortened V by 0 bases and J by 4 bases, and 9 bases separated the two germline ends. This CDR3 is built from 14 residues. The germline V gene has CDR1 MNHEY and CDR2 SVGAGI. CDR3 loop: CASSYSPGGETQYF. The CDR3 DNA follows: TGTGCCAGCAGTTACTCGCCCGGGGGAGAGACCCAGTACTTC.

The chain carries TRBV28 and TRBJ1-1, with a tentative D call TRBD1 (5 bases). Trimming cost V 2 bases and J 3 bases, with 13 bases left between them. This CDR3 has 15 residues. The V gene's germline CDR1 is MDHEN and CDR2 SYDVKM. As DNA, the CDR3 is TGTGCCAGCAGTTTACCGGCCCGAGGGGACACTGAAGCTTTCTTT. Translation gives CASSLPARGDTEAFF.

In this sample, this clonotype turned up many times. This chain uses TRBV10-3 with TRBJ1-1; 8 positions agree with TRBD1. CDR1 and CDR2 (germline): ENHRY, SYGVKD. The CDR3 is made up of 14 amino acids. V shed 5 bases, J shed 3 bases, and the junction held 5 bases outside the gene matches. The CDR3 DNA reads TGTGCCATCAGTAAATCGACAGGGGACACTGAAGCTTTCTTT. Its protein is CAISKSTGDTEAFF.

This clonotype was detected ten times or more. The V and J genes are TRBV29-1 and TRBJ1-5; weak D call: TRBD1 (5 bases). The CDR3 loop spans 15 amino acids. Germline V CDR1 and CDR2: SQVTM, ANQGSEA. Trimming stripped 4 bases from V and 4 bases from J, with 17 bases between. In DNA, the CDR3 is TGCAGCGTTGTATTGGTGGGGTCAGGGAATCAGCCCCAGCATTTT. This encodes CSVVLVGSGNQPQHF.

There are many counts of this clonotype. CDR3 region: CASWDRTHYEQYF. The CDR3, as DNA: TGTGCCAGTTGGGATCGCACCCACTACGAGCAGTACTTC. The rearrangement uses TRBV28 and TRBJ2-7, with D unclear. Germline V CDR1 and CDR2: MDHEN, SYDVKM. This CDR3 is 13 amino acids long. The V end was cut by 9 bases, the J end by 3 bases, with 15 bases between.

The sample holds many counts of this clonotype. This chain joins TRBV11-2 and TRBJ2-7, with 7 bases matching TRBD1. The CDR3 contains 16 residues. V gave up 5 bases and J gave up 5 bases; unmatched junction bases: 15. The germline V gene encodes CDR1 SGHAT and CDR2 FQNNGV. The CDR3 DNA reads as TGTGCCAGCAGCCACACCCCCGACAGGGTGAGCGACGAGCAGTACTTC. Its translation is CASSHTPDRVSDEQYF.

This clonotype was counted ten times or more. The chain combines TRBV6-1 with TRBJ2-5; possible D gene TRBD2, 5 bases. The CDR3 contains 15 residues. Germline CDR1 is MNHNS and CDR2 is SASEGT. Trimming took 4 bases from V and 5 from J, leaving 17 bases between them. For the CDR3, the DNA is TGTGCCAGCAGTGGAGGGCTCTTCCTTGAGGAGACCCAGTACTTC. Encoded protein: CASSGGLFLEETQYF.

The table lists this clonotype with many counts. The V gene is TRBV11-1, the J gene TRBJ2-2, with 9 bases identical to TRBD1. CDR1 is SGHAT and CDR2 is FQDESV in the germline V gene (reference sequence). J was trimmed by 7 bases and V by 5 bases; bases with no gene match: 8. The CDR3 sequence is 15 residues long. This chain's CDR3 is CASSRTGERIGELFF. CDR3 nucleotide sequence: TGTGCCAGCAGCCGGACAGGGGAAAGGATCGGGGAGCTGTTTTTT.

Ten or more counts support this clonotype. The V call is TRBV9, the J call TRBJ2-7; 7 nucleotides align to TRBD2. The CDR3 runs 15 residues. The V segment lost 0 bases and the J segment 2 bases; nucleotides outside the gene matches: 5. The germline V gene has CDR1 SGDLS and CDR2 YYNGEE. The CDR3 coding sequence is TGTGCCAGCAGCGTAGATGTAGGACTAGCCTACGAGCAGTACTTC. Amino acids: CASSVDVGLAYEQYF.

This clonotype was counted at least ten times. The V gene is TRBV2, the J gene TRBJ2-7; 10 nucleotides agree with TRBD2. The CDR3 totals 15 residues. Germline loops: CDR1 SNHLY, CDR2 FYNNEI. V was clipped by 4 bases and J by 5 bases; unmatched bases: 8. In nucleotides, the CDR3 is TGTGCCAGCAGTGCCTCTAGCGGGAGTATCCACGAGCAGTACTTC. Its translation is CASSASSGSIHEQYF.

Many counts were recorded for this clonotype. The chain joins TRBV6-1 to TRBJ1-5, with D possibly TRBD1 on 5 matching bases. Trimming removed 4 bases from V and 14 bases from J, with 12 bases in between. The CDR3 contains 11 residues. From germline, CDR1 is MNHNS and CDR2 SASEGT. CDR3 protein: CASSGAGTKHF. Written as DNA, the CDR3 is TGTGCCAGCAGTGGGGCGGGGACTAAGCATTTT.

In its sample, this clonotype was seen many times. The CDR3 region has the DNA TGCAGTGCTAGAGATTTATTGGGGGGCAACTATGGCTACACCTTC. Residues: CSARDLLGGNYGYTF. V usage is TRBV20-1 and J usage is TRBJ1-2, with a weak D call TRBD1 (6 bases). The CDR3 spans 15 residues. V was pared by 0 bases and J by 2 bases, with 13 bases between. CDR1 is DFQATT, CDR2 SNEGSKA, per germline (reference sequence).

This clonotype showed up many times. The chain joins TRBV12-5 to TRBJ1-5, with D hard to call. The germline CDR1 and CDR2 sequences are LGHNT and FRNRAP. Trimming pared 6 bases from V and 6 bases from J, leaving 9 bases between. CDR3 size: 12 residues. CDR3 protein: CASGREGQPQHF. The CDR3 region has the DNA TGTGCTAGTGGCCGAGAGGGTCAGCCCCAGCATTTT.

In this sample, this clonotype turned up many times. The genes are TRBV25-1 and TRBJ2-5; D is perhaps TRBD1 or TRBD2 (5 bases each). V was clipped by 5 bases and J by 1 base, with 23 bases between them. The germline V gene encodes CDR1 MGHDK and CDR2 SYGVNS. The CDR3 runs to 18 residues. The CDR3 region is CASSNGAPPGPIQETQYF. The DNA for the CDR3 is TGTGCCAGCAGTAACGGGGCTCCCCCGGGGCCGATCCAAGAGACCCAGTACTTC.

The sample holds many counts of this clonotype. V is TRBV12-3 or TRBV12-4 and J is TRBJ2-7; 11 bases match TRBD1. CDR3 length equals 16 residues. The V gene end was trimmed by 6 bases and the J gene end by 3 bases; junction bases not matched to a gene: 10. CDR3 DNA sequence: TGTGCCAGCAGCCCGACATGGGACAGGGGGTTCTACGAGCAGTACTTC. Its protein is CASSPTWDRGFYEQYF.

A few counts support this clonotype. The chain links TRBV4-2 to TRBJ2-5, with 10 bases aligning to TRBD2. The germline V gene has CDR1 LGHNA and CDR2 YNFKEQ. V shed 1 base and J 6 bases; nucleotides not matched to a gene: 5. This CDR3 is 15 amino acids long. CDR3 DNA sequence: TGTGCCAGCAGCCAAGGGGCTAGCGGGAGCCAGACCCAGTACTTC. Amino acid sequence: CASSQGASGSQTQYF.

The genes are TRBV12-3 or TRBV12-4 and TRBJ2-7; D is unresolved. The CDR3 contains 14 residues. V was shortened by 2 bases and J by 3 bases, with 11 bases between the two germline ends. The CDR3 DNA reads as TGTGCCAGCAGTTTACGTCCAGGCATCTACGAGCAGTACTTC. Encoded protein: CASSLRPGIYEQYF.

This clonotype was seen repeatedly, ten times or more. The CDR3 sequence is CASSVASNTGELFF. CDR3 bases: TGTGCCAGCAGCGTAGCCTCTAACACCGGGGAGCTGTTTTTT. V and J are TRBV9 and TRBJ2-2; D remains unclear. V dropped 0 bases and J dropped 2 bases, with 5 bases sitting between them. Per germline, CDR1 SGDLS and CDR2 YYNGEE. The CDR3 totals 14 residues.

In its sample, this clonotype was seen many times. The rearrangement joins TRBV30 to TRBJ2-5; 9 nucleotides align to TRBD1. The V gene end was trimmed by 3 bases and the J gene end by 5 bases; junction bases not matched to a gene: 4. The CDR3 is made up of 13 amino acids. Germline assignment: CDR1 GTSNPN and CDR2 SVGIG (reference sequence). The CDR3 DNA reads TGTGCCTGGAGGACAGGGGGACGGGAGACCCAGTACTTC. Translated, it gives CAWRTGGRETQYF. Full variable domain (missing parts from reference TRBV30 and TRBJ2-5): SQTIHQWPATLVQPVGSPLSLECTVEGTSNPNLYWYRQAAGRGLQLLFYSVGIGQISSEVPQNLSASRPQDRQFILSSKKLLLSDSGFYLCAWRTGGRETQYFGPGTRLLVL.

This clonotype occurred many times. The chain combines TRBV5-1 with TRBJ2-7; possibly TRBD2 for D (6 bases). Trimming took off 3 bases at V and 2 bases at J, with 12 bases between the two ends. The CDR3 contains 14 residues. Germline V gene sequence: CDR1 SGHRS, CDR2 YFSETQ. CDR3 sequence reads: CASSSGTDTYEQYF. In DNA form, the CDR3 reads TGCGCCAGCAGCTCCGGGACTGATACCTACGAGCAGTACTTC.

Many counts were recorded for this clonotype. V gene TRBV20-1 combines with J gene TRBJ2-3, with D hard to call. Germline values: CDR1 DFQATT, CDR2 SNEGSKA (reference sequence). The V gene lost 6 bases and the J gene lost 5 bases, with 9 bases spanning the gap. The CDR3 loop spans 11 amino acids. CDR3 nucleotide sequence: TGCAGTGCCTACTCTAGAGATACGCAGTATTTT. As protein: CSAYSRDTQYF.